This T cell receptor beta chain emerged from a study of OX40 agonist ivuxolimab in advanced cancers. With regard to the full study: Ivuxolimab was an agonistic, fully human IgG2 monoclonal antibody directed against OX40 (CD134), a costimulatory receptor. Partial responses occurred in three dose-escalation patients: two with cutaneous melanoma and one with hepatocellular carcinoma. Of the roughly 54 dose-escalation patients, hepatocellular carcinoma was present in some 19, melanoma in roughly 15, renal cell carcinoma in 9 and head and neck cancer in 9. Peripheral TCRbeta sequencing aimed to test whether ivuxolimab altered TCR sequence diversity and caused clonal T-cell expansion. Prior anti-PD-1, anti-PD-L1 or anti-CTLA-4 therapy was permitted, and checkpoint inhibitors had been received by around 40% of dose-escalation patients. The monotherapy dose-escalation portion (N of about 49 patients) of the phase I ivuxolimab trial is reported in the paper. Intravenous ivuxolimab was administered to patients every 2 weeks at six dose levels: 0.01, 0.1, 0.3, 1.5, 3 and 10 mg/kg. A male proportion of about 79% and a mean age of roughly 55 years, ranging from about 23 to 79, were recorded for the dose-escalation cohort.

The full study reports these points: Low levels of normalized T-cell clonal expansion were also seen in some patients who did not respond. At doses of 0.1 to 3.0 mg/kg, clonal expansion of both CD4+ and CD8+ T cells in blood was seen between baseline and week 6. On average, CD8+ T cells showed more expanded clones than CD4+ T cells after ivuxolimab. The antigen specificity of the clonally expanded peripheral T cells was not determined. In partial responders in the 0.1-3.0 mg/kg groups, normalized peripheral clonal expansion was found to be among the lowest, especially among CD8+ T cells.

Genomic DNA was isolated from the sorted cells so that the TCRbeta CDR3 region could be sequenced. The immunoSEQ Assay was used for sequencing of TCRbeta CDR3 regions. TCRdb limited this immuneACCESS table to in-frame rearrangements with V and J called. A share of clones is missing; checked studies link under half to unresolved V genes, and the rest is unexplained. This sample lists roughly 28,000 clones; about 81% were detected once. Less than 25% of the sample is in the top ten clones. The trial excluded patients who had a history of autoimmune disease or were on systemic immunosuppression. Peripheral blood for TCR sequencing was collected from all dose cohorts at baseline, on cycle 4 day 1, and on cycle 7 day 1. Samples came from an open-label, multicenter, first-in-human phase I dose-escalation trial of ivuxolimab. Adults with locally advanced or metastatic head and neck squamous cell, hepatocellular, melanoma or renal cell carcinoma were enrolled in the trial. CD4+ and CD8+ T cells were sorted separately from peripheral blood before TCR sequencing.

Germline trimming: 6 bases from V, 3 bases from J; junction bases outside gene matches: 6. Reading from cysteine to phenylalanine, the CDR3 counts 15 amino acids. Just the 45-base CDR3 DNA is kept, in frame starting at base 1. CDR1 PRHDT and CDR2 FYEKMQ are derived from the germline V gene (reference sequence). On this clone itself: Its antigen is unknown. Base qualities are not provided; no much larger clone lies one nucleotide away.

The chain joins TRBV13 to TRBJ1-2; 11 middle bases align to TRBD1. The sample here was CD4+ or CD8+ T cells sorted from blood, taken in a trial of the OX40 agonist ivuxolimab. This sequence originates from an adult with an advanced solid tumor such as melanoma, head and neck, liver or kidney cancer. The CDR3 loop reads CASSSRDRGYYGYTF. The DNA is as follows: TGTGCCAGCAGTTCCCGGGACAGGGGGTACTATGGCTACACCTTC.